A selection of T cell receptor beta chains follows, all from one sample in a study of blood T cell repertoires in COVID-19. Libraries were prepared by immunoSEQ multiplex PCR; TCRdb keeps only in-frame clonotypes and omits some of them. The sample has approximately 200,000 clones, roughly 77% seen once; the top ten hold roughly 12%. Sequences were obtained from peripheral blood. The receptor set was obtained from a woman aged 80 or over with COVID-19, enrolled during active disease. Both conserved end residues are part of each CDR3. A D gene is named only where the DNA matches it firmly. Not every row has a clone size; where given, it reads once, few, many or a size class.

j_call d_call v_call clone_size cdr3_aa cdr3_nt
TRBJ2-7 TRBD2 TRBV11-2 NA CASSRTSGTSYEQYF TGTGCCAGCAGCCGGACTAGCGGGACCTCCTACGAGCAGTACTTC
TRBJ2-7 NA TRBV13 NA CASSLGALEQYF TGTGCCAGCAGCTTAGGGGCTTTAGAGCAGTACTTC
TRBJ2-2 NA TRBV27 NA CASRGLRGTGELFF TGTGCCAGCAGGGGACTGAGGGGCACCGGGGAGCTGTTTTTT
TRBJ1-6 NA TRBV27 NA CASSSRAPVRAPLHF TGTGCCAGCAGTTCCAGGGCCCCTGTCCGTGCACCCCTCCACTTT
TRBJ2-1 TRBD2 TRBV4-3 NA CASSKGAPGGAYNEQFF TGCGCCAGCAGCAAAGGGGCTCCCGGGGGGGCCTACAATGAGCAGTTCTTC
TRBJ2-7 NA TRBV7-6 NA CASSLGSGLDSLRLEQYF TGTGCCAGCAGCTTAGGGTCGGGTCTGGACTCACTTCGTCTCGAGCAGTACTTC
TRBJ2-7 NA TRBV10-3 few CAISEDRGGEQYF TGTGCCATCAGTGAAGACAGGGGAGGGGAGCAGTACTTC
TRBJ1-1 NA TRBV27 NA CASSLQGRGDEAFF TGTGCCAGCAGTTTACAGGGGCGGGGGGATGAAGCTTTCTTT
TRBJ1-1 NA TRBV11-2 NA CASSIMDSMNTEAFF TGTGCCAGCAGCATCATGGACAGTATGAACACTGAAGCTTTCTTT
TRBJ2-2 TRBD2 TRBV19 few CASSIGGRRLAGVGTGELFF TGTGCCAGTAGTATAGGGGGTAGGAGACTAGCGGGAGTCGGCACCGGGGAGCTGTTTTTT
TRBJ1-5 NA TRBV11-3 NA CASSRRESNQPQHF TGTGCCAGCAGCCGTAGGGAGAGCAATCAGCCCCAGCATTTT
TRBJ1-6 TRBD1 TRBV4-1 NA CASSQGQGRNSPLHF TGCGCCAGCAGCCAAGGACAGGGGCGCAATTCACCCCTCCACTTT
TRBJ2-3 TRBD2 TRBV4-3 NA CASSQGGGFTDTQYF TGCGCCAGCAGCCAAGGCGGGGGATTCACAGATACGCAGTATTTT
TRBJ2-7 TRBD2 TRBV27 NA CASSLWGGGADEQYF TGTGCCAGCAGTTTATGGGGCGGGGGGGCCGACGAGCAGTACTTC
TRBJ2-3 TRBD2 TRBV5-6 NA CASSQTSGRPDTQYF TGTGCCAGCAGCCAAACTAGCGGGAGACCAGATACGCAGTATTTT
TRBJ1-1 NA TRBV6-5 NA CASSYLQGGEAFF TGTGCCAGCAGTTACCTTCAGGGCGGTGAAGCTTTCTTT
TRBJ1-4 TRBD1 TRBV10-1 NA CASSDHRGNEKLFF TGCGCCAGCAGTGATCACAGGGGGAATGAAAAACTGTTTTTT
TRBJ2-7 TRBD2 TRBV28 NA CASSLGTTYEQYF TGTGCCAGCAGTCTCGGGACTACCTACGAGCAGTACTTC
TRBJ2-2 TRBD2 TRBV18 NA CASSPLTSGSGYTGELFF TGTGCCAGCTCACCACTGACTAGCGGGAGCGGCTACACCGGGGAGCTGTTTTTT
TRBJ2-7 TRBD1 TRBV6-5 NA CASSPTGSSYEQYF TGTGCCAGCAGCCCGACAGGGAGCTCCTACGAGCAGTACTTC
TRBJ1-1 NA TRBV30 NA CAWSVAVKNTEAFF TGTGCCTGGAGTGTGGCAGTGAAGAACACTGAAGCTTTCTTT
TRBJ2-7 TRBD2 TRBV5-6 few CASSLWGRVHEQYF TGTGCCAGCAGCTTGTGGGGGAGGGTGCACGAGCAGTACTTC
TRBJ2-2 TRBD1 TRBV19 NA CASSIAGGQGKNTGELFF TGTGCCAGTAGTATAGCGGGCGGACAGGGAAAGAACACCGGGGAGCTGTTTTTT
TRBJ2-7 TRBD2 TRBV10-3 NA CAISESKTSGYEQYF TGTGCCATCAGTGAGTCGAAGACTAGCGGATACGAGCAGTACTTC
TRBJ2-2 NA TRBV6-2/TRBV6-3 NA CASSYPPGRMGGELFF TGTGCCAGCAGTTATCCACCAGGGCGTATGGGCGGGGAGCTGTTTTTT
TRBJ2-3 NA TRBV5-1 NA CASSLTTADTQYF TGCGCCAGCAGCTTGACTACTGCAGATACGCAGTATTTT
TRBJ2-7 TRBD2 TRBV15 NA CATSRDLGLAGGMQYF TGTGCCACCAGCAGAGATCTAGGACTAGCGGGGGGTATGCAGTACTTC
TRBJ2-4 TRBD2 TRBV5-4 NA CASSLGTSGRGAKNIQYF TGTGCCAGCAGCTTAGGGACTAGCGGGAGGGGTGCCAAAAACATTCAGTACTTC
TRBJ2-7 TRBD1 TRBV6-1 NA CASSESSGTGRYEQYF TGTGCCAGCAGTGAATCCTCCGGGACAGGGCGCTACGAGCAGTACTTC
TRBJ1-2 NA TRBV5-1 NA CASSPDSSRYSNYGYTF TGCGCCAGCAGCCCGGACAGCTCCCGATACTCTAACTATGGCTACACCTTC
TRBJ2-2 NA TRBV7-2 NA CASSLAYRGWELFF TGTGCCAGCAGCTTAGCGTATCGAGGGTGGGAGCTGTTTTTT
TRBJ2-7 NA TRBV10-3 NA CAISKAGGGNEQYF TGTGCCATCAGTAAAGCGGGTGGGGGGAACGAGCAGTACTTC
TRBJ2-3 NA TRBV4-3 NA CASSQENPYAGTDTQYF TGCGCCAGCAGCCAAGAAAACCCATATGCGGGCACAGATACGCAGTATTTT